This T cell receptor beta chain was recovered during a study of cytomegalovirus exposure and HLA in healthy donors. This CDR3 region has 13 residues. Germline V lookup: CDR1 MNHEY, CDR2 SVGAGI. The study ran its PCR with 60 Vbeta and 13 Jbeta primers. Measured with immunoSEQ multiplex PCR; TCRdb has only the in-frame clones, and not every one. The sample comprises 90,000 to 100,000 clones, around 81% of which are singletons, and 2% to 2.5% rests with the top ten. Concerning this clone: The antigen remains unidentified.

Study-wide points: HLA allele associations emerged for roughly 16,000 TCR beta sequences in a later analysis, at 0.05 false discovery rate.

The sample comprised PBMCs. V and J are TRBV6-5 and TRBJ2-5; the D gene is possibly TRBD1 (6 bases). The J call is doubtful: the DNA matches TRBJ2-7 better. This receptor was identified in a man aged 18-30 years in good health and CMV-seronegative. CDR3 sequence reads: CASSQGLSYEQYF. The CDR3 nucleotides read TGTGCCAGCAGCCAGGGGCTCTCCTACGAGCAGTACTTC.